Included here is one T cell receptor beta chain sequence, with context. Its specificity is not known. The CDR3 is 16 amino acids. The germline CDR1 and CDR2 sequences are KGHSH and LQKENI. The V gene lost 5 bases and the J gene lost 6 bases, with 20 bases spanning the gap. The PCR had 60 Vbeta and 13 Jbeta primers. Sequencing used immunoSEQ multiplex PCR; TCRdb keeps in-frame clones, though not all of them. This sample has under 200,000 clones; under 80% occur once, and the top ten carry approximately 1.4%. The record originates from a study of cytomegalovirus exposure and HLA in healthy donors. About the research overall: A previous analysis identified around 120 million unique TCR beta sequences derived from 180 million or so T cells.

General study points: As was reported, the HLA-A and HLA-B alleles of most subjects were accurately predicted from TCR beta sequences.

The chain is built from TRBV18 and TRBJ2-1; TRBD1 might be the D (5 bases). Sequenced input: PBMCs. The origin of this receptor is a woman in her twenties or thirties in good health and CMV-seronegative. Here the CDR3 reads CASSLSTDPRANEQFF. DNA of the CDR3: TGTGCCAGCTCATTATCGACAGACCCTAGAGCCAATGAGCAGTTCTTC.